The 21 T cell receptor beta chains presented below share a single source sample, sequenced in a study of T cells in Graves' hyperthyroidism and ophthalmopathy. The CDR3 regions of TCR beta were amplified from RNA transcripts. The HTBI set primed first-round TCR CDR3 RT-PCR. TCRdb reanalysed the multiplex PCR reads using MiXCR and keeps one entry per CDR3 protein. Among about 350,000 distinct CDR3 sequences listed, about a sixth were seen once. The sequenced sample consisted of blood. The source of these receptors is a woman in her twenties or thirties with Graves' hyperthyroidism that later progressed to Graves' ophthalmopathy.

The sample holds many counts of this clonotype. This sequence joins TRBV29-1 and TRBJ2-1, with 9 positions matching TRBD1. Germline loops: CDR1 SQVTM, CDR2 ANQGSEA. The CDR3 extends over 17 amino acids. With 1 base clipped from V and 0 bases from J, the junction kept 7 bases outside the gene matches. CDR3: CSVEGTTGGSSYNEQFF. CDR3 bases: TGCAGCGTTGAAGGCACAACAGGGGGCAGCTCCTACAATGAGCAGTTCTTC.

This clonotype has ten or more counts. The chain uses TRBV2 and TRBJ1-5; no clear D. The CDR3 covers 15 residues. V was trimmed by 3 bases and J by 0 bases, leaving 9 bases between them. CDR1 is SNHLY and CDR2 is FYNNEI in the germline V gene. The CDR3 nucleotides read TGTGCCAGCAGTGAGTCAAGGATTAGCAATCAGCCCCAGCATTTT. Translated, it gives CASSESRISNQPQHF.

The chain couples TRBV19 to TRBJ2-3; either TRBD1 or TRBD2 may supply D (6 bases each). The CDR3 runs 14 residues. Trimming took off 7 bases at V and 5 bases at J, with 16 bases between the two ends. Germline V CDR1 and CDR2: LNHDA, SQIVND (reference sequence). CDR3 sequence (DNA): TGTGCCAGTACCCATAGGGGGGAAGGAGATACGCAGTATTTT. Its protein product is CASTHRGEGDTQYF.

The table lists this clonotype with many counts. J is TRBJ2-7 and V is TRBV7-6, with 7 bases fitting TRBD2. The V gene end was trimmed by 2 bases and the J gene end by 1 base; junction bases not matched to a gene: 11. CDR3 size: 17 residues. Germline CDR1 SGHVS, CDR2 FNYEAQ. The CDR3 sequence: CASSLNAGSSGSYEQYF. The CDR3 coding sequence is TGTGCCAGCAGCTTAAATGCGGGCTCTAGCGGTTCCTACGAGCAGTACTTC.

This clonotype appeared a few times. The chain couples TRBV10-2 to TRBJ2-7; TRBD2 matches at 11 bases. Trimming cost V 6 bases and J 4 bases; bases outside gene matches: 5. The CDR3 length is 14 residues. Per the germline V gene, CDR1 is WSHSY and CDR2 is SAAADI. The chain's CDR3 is CASRDVAGGYEQYF. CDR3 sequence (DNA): TGCGCCAGCAGGGACGTAGCGGGGGGGTACGAGCAGTACTTC.

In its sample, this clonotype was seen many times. The CDR3 region has the DNA TGCAGTGCTAGCGGGGGAATAGATACGCAGTATTTT. Encoded protein: CSASGGIDTQYF. The chain recombines TRBV20-1 with TRBJ2-3, with D perhaps TRBD2 (6 bases). CDR1 DFQATT and CDR2 SNEGSKA come from the germline V gene (reference sequence). This CDR3 has 12 residues. V lost 3 bases, J lost 5 bases, and 9 bases lay in between.

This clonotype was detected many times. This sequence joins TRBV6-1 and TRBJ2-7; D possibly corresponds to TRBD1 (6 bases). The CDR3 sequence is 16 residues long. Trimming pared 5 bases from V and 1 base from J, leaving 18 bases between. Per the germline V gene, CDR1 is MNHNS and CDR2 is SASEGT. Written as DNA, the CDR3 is TGTGCCAGCAGTAGGAGGTCCCCGGGACAATCCTACGAGCAGTACTTC. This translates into CASSRRSPGQSYEQYF.

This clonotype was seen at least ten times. In DNA form, the CDR3 reads TGCAGCGTTGCCGGGGAAAGCTACGAGCAGTACTTC. Protein sequence: CSVAGESYEQYF. The chain carries TRBV29-1 and TRBJ2-7; possibly TRBD2 for D (5 bases). The CDR3 has 12 residues. Germline assignment: CDR1 SQVTM and CDR2 ANQGSEA. The V end lost 4 bases, the J end lost 3 bases, and 10 bases lay between the germline ends.

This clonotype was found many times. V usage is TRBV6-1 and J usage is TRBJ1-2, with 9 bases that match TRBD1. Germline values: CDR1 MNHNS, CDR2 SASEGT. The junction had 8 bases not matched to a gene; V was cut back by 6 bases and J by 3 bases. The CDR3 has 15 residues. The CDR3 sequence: CASSGQDRGHYGYTF. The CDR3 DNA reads TGTGCCAGCAGCGGACAGGACAGGGGTCACTATGGCTACACCTTC.

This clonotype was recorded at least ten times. CDR3 loop: CASSPPTGLAYEQYF. CDR3 nucleotides: TGTGCCAGCAGCCCCCCGACAGGCTTGGCTTACGAGCAGTACTTC. This sequence joins TRBV11-2 and TRBJ2-7, with D possibly TRBD1 on 6 matching bases. CDR3 length: 15 amino acids. Germline-derived CDR1 and CDR2 are SGHAT and FQNNGV. V lost 5 bases and J lost 4, with 18 bases in between.

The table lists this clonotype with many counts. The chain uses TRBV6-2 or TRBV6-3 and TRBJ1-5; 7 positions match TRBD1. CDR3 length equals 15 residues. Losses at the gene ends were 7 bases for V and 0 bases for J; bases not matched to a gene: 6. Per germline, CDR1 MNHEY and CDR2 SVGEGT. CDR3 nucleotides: TGTGCCAGCACCAATGACAGGGATAGCAATCAGCCCCAGCATTTT. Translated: CASTNDRDSNQPQHF.

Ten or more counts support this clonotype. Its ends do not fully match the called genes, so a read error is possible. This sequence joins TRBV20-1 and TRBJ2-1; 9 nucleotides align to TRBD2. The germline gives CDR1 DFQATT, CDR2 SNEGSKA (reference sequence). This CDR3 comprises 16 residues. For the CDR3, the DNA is TGCAGCGCTACAAGTTTAGCGGGGGAGCTACCGGATGAGCAGTTCTTC. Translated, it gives CSATSLAGELPDEQFF.

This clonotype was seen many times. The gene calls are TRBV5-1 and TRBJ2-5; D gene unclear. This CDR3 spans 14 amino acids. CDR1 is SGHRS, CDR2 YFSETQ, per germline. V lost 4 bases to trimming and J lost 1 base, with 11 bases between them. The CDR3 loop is CASSPEWGQETQYF. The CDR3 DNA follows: TGCGCCAGCAGCCCCGAGTGGGGCCAAGAGACCCAGTACTTC.

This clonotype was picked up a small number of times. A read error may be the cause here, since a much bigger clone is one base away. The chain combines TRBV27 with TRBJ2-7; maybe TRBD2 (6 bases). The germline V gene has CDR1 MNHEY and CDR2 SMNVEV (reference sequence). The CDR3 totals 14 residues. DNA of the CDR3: TGTGCCGGCAGCAAACCGGGACTTGACTACGAGCAGTACTTC. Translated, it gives CAGSKPGLDYEQYF.

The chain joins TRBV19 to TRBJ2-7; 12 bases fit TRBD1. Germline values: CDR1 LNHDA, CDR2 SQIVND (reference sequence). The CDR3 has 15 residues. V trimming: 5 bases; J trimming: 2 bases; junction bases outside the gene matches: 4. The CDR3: CASSEGTGGAYEQYF. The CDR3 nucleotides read TGTGCCAGTAGTGAGGGGACAGGGGGCGCCTACGAGCAGTACTTC.

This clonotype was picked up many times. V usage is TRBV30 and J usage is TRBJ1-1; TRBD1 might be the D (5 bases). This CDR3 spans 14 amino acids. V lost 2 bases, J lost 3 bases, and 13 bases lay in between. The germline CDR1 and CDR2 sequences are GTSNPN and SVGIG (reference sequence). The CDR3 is CAWSIAGGYTEAFF. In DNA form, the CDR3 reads TGTGCCTGGAGTATAGCGGGGGGTTACACTGAAGCTTTCTTT.

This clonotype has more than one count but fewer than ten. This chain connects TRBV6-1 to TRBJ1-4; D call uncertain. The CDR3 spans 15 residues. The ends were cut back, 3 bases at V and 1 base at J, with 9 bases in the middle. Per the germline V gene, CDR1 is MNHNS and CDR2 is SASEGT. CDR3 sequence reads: CASSEGLVTNEKLFF. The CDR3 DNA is TGTGCCAGCAGTGAGGGGTTGGTAACTAATGAAAAACTGTTTTTT.

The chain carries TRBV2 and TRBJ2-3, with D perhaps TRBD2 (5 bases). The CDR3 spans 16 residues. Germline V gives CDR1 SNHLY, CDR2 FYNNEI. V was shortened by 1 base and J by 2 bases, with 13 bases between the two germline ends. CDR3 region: CASSEGVEAVTDTQYF. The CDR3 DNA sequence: TGTGCCAGCAGTGAAGGCGTGGAAGCGGTCACAGATACGCAGTATTTT.

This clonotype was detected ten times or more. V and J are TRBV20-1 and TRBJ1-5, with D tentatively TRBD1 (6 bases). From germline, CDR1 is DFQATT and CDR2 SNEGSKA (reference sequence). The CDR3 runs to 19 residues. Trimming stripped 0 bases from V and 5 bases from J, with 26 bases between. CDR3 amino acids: CSARDQEGFGTRDDQPQHF. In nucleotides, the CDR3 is TGCAGTGCTAGAGATCAGGAGGGTTTTGGGACACGAGACGATCAGCCCCAGCATTTT.

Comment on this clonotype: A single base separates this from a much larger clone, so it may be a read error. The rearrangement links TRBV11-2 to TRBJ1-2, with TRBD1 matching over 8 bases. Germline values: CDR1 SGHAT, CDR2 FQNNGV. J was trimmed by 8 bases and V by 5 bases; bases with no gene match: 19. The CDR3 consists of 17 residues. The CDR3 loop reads CASSGWTGIHYGRGYTF. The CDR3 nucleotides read TGTGCCAGCAGCGGCTGGACAGGGATACATTATGGCCGCGGCTACACCTTC.

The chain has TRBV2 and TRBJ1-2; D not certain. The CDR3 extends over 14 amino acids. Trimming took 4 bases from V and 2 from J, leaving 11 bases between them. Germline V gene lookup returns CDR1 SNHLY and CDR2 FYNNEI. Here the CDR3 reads CASSVAGENYGYTF. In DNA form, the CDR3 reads TGTGCCAGCAGTGTAGCGGGAGAGAACTATGGCTACACCTTC.